The TCR beta chain under discussion was sequenced for a study of blood T cell repertoires in COVID-19. CDR1 SQVTM and CDR2 ANQGSEA come from the germline V gene. The CDR3 totals 12 residues. Trimming removed 4 bases at V and 7 bases at J, with 11 bases between. Data came from immunoSEQ multiplex PCR; TCRdb stores just in-frame clones and leaves some out. The data show roughly 70,000 clones, 70% to 80% seen once. The TCR sequence derives from a man between 65 and 85 years old with COVID-19, enrolled during active disease. This chain links TRBV29-1 with TRBJ2-4; the D gene is possibly TRBD1 (6 bases). Sample: peripheral blood. The CDR3 nucleotides read TGCAGCGTTGGGGCTAGGGGGAACATTCAGTACTTC. Translation: CSVGARGNIQYF.